The present T cell receptor (beta chain) was sequenced within a study of blood T cell repertoires in COVID-19. Study background: Nucleic acid was either cDNA or gDNA, and it came from T cells, B-cell-depleted T cells, or PBMCs.

This clone was counted a few times. Germline V gives CDR1 DFQATT, CDR2 SNEGSKA (reference sequence). V dropped 6 bases and J dropped 4 bases, with 8 bases sitting between them. CDR3 size: 11 residues. Per the study methods: Nucleated cell number was recorded as an estimate derived from reference gene primer amplification. Measured with immunoSEQ multiplex PCR; TCRdb has only the in-frame clones, and not every one. V, J and clone size are taken as reported in that table, and D and trimming were inferred from the DNA itself. The table has about 100,000 clones, 80% to 90% seen once. The chain joins TRBV20-1 to TRBJ2-3, with D perhaps TRBD1 (5 bases). Sequenced input: peripheral blood. The TCR sequence derives from a man in his 60s with acute or convalescent COVID-19. CDR3 DNA sequence: TGCAGTGCAGGGGTCGCAGATACGCAGTATTTT. Amino acid sequence: CSAGVADTQYF.